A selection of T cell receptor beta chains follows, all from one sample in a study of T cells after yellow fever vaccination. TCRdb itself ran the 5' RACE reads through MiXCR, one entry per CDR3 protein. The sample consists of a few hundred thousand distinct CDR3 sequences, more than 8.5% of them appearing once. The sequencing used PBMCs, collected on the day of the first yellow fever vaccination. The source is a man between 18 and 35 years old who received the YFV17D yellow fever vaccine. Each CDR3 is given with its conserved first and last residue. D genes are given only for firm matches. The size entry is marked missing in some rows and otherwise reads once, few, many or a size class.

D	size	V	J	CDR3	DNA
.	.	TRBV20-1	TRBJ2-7	CSAGQFTYEQYF	TGCAGTGCTGGACAGTTCACCTACGAGCAGTACTTC
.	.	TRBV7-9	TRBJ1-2	CASSNRGLANYGYTF	TGTGCCAGCAGCAACCGGGGCTTAGCTAACTATGGCTACACCTTC
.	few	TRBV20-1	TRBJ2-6	CSAGGTPRSGANVLTF	TGCAGTGCTGGCGGGACTCCCCGCTCTGGGGCCAACGTCCTGACTTTC
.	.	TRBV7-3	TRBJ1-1	CASSLIQGGDAFF	TGTGCCAGCAGCCTCATACAGGGAGGGGATGCTTTCTTT
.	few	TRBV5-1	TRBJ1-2	CASSLGPAGRNYGYTF	TGCGCCAGCAGCTTGGGCCCCGCCGGTAGAAACTATGGCTACACCTTC
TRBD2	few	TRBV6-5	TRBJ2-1	CASSSSGVSSYNEQFF	TGTGCCAGCAGTTCTAGCGGGGTTAGCTCCTACAATGAGCAGTTCTTC
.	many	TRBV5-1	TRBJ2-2	CASSWDTNTGELFF	TGCGCCAGCAGCTGGGACACAAACACCGGGGAGCTGTTTTTT
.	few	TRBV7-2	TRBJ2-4	CASSFWFRGLTKNIQYF	TGTGCCAGCAGCTTTTGGTTTCGGGGATTAACCAAAAACATTCAGTACTTC
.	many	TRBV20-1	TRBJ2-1	CSARVKNNEQFF	TGCAGTGCCAGGGTAAAAAACAATGAGCAGTTCTTC
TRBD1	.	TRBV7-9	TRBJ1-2	CASSLPTGRGVGYTF	TGTGCCAGCAGCCTCCCGACAGGGAGAGGAGTGGGCTACACCTTC
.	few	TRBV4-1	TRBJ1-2	CASSTAANYGYTF	TGCGCCAGCAGCACGGCCGCTAACTATGGCTACACCTTC